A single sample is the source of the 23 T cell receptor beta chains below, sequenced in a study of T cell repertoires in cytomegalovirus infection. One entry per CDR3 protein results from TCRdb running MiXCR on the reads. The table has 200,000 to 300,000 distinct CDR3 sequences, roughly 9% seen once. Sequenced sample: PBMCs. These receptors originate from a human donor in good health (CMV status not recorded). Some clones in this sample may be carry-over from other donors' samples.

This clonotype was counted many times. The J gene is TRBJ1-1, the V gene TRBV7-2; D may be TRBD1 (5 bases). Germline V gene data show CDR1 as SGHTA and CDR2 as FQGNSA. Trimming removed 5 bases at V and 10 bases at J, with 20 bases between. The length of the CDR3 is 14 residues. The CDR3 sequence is CASSPARGGFGAFF. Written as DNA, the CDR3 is TGTGCCAGCAGCCCCGCGAGGGGTGGTTTCGGAGCTTTCTTT.

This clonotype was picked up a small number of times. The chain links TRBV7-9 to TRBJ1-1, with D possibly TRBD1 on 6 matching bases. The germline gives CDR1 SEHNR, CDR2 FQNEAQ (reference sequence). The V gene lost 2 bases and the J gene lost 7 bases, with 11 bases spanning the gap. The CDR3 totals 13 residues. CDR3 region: CASSLSGHLEAFF. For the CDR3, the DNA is TGTGCCAGCAGCTTATCGGGACACCTTGAAGCTTTCTTT. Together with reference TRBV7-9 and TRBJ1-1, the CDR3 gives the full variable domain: DTGVSQNPRHKITKRGQNVTFRCDPISEHNRLYWYRQTLGQGPEFLTYFQNEAQLEKSRLLSDRFSAERPKGSFSTLEIQRTEQGDSAMYLCASSLSGHLEAFFGQGTRLTVV.

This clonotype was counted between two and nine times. Written as DNA, the CDR3 is TGTGCCAGCAGTGACAGGATCCTTACCACATCCACGTATGGCTACACCTTC. Amino acid sequence: CASSDRILTTSTYGYTF. The V call is TRBV12-3 or TRBV12-4, the J call TRBJ1-2; tentatively, D is TRBD1 (6 bases). Trimming took off 5 bases at V and 5 bases at J, with 24 bases between the two ends. There are 17 residues in the CDR3.

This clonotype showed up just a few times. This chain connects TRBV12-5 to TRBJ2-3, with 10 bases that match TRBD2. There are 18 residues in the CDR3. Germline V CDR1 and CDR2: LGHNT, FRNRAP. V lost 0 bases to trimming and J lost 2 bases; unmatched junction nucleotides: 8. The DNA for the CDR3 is TGTGCTAGTGGTTTGGTACTTTCCGGACTAGCGGCCACAGATACGCAGTATTTT. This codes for CASGLVLSGLAATDTQYF.

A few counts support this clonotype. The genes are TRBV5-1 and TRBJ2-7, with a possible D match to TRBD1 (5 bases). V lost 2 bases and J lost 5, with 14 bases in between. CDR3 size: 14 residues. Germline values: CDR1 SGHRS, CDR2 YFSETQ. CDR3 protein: CASSFQGRINEQYF. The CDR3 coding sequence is TGCGCCAGCAGCTTCCAGGGCAGGATTAACGAGCAGTACTTC.

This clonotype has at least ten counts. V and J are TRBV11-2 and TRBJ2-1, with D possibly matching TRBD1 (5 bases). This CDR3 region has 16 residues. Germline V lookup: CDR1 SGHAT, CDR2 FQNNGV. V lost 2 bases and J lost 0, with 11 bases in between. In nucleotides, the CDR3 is TGTGCCAGCAGCTTAAGGGGTCCGAGCTCCTACAATGAGCAGTTCTTC. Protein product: CASSLRGPSSYNEQFF.

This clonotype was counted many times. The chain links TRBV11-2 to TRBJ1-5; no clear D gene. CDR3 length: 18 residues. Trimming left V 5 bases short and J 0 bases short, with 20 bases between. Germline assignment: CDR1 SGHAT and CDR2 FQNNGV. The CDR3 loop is CASSRPMLGENSNQPQHF. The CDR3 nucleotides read TGTGCCAGCAGCCGACCTATGCTGGGAGAGAATAGCAATCAGCCCCAGCATTTT.

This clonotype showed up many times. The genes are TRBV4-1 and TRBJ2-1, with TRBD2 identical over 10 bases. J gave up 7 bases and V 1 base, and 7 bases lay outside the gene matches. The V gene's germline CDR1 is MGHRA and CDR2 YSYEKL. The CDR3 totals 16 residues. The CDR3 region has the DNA TGCGCCAGCAGCCAAGTGAGCGGGGGGGCCAATAATGAGCAGTTCTTC. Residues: CASSQVSGGANNEQFF.

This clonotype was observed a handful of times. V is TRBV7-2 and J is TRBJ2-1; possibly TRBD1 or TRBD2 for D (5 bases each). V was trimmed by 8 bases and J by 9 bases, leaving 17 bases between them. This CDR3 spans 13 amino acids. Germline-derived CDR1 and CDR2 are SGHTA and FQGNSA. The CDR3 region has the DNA TGTGCCAGCGCCGGGACGGCGGTTTTTGAGCAGTTCTTC. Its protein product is CASAGTAVFEQFF. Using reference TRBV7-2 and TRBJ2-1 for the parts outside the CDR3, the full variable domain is GAGVSQSPSNKVTEKGKDVELRCDPISGHTALYWYRQSLGQGLEFLIYFQGNSAPDKSGLPSDRFSAERTGGSVSTLTIQRTQQEDSAVYLCASAGTAVFEQFFGPGTRLTVL.

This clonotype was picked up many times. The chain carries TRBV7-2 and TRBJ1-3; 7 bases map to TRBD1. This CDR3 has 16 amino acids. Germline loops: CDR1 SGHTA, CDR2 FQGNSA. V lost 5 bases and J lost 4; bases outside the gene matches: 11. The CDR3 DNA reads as TGTGCCAGCAGCACCCCGGGACAGTTTATGGGAAACACCATATATTTT. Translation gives CASSTPGQFMGNTIYF.

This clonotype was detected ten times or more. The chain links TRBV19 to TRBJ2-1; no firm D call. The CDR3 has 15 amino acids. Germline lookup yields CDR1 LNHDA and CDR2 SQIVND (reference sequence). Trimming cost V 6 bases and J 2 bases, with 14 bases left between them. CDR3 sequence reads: CASRADTDAYNEQFF. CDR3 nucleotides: TGTGCCAGTAGAGCCGACACGGACGCCTACAATGAGCAGTTCTTC. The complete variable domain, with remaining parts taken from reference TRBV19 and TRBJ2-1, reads DGGITQSPKYLFRKEGQNVTLSCEQNLNHDAMYWYRQDPGQGLRLIYYSQIVNDFQKGDIAEGYSVSREKKESFPLTVTSAQKNPTAFYLCASRADTDAYNEQFFGPGTRLTVL.

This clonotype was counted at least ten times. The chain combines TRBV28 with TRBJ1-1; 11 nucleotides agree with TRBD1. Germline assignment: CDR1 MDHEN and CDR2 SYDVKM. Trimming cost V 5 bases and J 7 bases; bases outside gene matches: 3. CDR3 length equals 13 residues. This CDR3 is CASSRDRGSEAFF. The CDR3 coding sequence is TGTGCCAGCAGTAGGGACAGGGGGAGTGAAGCTTTCTTT.

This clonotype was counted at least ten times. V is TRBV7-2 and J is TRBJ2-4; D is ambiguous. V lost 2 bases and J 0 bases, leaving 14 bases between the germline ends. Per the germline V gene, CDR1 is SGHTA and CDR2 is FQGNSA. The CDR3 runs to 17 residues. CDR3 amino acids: CASSLSGSPIAKNIQYF. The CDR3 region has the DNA TGTGCCAGCAGCTTATCTGGATCCCCAATAGCCAAAAACATTCAGTACTTC.

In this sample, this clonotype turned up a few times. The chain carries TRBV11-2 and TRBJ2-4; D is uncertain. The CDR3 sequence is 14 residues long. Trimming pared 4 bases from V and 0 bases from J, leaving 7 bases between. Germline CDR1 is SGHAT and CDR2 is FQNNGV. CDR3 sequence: CASSSQLAKNIQYF. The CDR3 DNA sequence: TGTGCCAGCAGCTCTCAACTAGCCAAAAACATTCAGTACTTC. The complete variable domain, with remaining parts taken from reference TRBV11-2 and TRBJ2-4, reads EAGVAQSPRYKIIEKRQSVAFWCNPISGHATLYWYQQILGQGPKLLIQFQNNGVVDDSQLPKDRFSAERLKGVDSTLKIQPAKLEDSAVYLCASSSQLAKNIQYFGAGTRLSVL.

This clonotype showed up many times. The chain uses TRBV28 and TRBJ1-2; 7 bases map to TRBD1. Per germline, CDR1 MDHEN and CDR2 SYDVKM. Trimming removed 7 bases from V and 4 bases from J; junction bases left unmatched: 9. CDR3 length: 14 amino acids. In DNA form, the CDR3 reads TGTGCCAGCACCTTTGGGGGGGACAGCTATGGCTACACCTTC. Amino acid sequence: CASTFGGDSYGYTF.

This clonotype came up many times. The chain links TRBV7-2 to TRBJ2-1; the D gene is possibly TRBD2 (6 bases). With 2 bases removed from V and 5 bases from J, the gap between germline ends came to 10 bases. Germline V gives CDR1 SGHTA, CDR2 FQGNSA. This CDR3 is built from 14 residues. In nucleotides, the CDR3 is TGTGCCAGCAGCTTAACTAGCCGACACAATGAGCAGTTCTTC. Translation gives CASSLTSRHNEQFF.

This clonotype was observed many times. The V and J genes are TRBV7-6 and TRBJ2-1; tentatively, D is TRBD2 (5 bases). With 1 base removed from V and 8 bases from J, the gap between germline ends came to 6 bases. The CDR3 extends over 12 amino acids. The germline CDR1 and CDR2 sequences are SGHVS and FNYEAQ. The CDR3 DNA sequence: TGTGCCAGCAGCTTAGTGCGGGATGAGCAGTTCTTC. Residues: CASSLVRDEQFF.

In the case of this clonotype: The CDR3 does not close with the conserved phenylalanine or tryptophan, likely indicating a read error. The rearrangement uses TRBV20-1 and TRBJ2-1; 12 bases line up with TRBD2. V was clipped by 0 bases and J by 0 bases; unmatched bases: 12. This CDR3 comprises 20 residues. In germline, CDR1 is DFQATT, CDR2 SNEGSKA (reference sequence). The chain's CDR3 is CSARDKASGRVDSSYNEQFY. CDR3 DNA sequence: TGCAGTGCTAGAGATAAGGCTAGCGGGAGGGTCGATAGCTCCTACAATGAGCAGTTCTAC.

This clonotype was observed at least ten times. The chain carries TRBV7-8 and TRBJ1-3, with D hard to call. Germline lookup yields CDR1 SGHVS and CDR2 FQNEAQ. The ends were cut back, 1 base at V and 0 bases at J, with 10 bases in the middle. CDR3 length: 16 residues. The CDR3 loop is CASSLVLPSSGNTIYF. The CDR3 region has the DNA TGTGCCAGCAGCTTAGTTCTCCCGAGCTCTGGAAACACCATATATTTT.

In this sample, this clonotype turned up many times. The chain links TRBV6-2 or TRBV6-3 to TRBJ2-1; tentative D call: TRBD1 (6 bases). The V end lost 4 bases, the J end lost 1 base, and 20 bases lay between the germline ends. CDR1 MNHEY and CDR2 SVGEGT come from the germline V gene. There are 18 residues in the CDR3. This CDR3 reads CASSSLGQTALSYNEQFF. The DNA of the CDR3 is TGTGCCAGCAGTTCCCTCGGACAGACCGCCCTTTCCTACAATGAGCAGTTCTTC.

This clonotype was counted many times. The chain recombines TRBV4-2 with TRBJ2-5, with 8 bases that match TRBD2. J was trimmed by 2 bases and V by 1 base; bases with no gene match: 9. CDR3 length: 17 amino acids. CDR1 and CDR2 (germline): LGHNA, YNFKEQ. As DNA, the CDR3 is TGTGCCAGCAGCCAAGGATCGTCGGGGGGGCCTCAAGAGACCCAGTACTTC. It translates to CASSQGSSGGPQETQYF.

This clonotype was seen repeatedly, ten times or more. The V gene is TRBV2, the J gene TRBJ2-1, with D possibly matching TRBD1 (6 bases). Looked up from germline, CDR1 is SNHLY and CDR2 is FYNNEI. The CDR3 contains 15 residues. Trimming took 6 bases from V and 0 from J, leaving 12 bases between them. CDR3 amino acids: CASSLDRSSYNEQFF. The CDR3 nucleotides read TGTGCCAGCAGCTTAGACAGGAGCTCCTACAATGAGCAGTTCTTC.

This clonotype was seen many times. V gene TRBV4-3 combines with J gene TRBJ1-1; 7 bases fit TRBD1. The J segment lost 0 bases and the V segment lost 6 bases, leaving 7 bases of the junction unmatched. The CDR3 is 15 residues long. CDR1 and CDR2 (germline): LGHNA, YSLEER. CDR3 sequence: CASSPTGPMNTEAFF. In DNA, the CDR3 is TGCGCCAGCAGTCCGACAGGGCCCATGAACACTGAAGCTTTCTTT.